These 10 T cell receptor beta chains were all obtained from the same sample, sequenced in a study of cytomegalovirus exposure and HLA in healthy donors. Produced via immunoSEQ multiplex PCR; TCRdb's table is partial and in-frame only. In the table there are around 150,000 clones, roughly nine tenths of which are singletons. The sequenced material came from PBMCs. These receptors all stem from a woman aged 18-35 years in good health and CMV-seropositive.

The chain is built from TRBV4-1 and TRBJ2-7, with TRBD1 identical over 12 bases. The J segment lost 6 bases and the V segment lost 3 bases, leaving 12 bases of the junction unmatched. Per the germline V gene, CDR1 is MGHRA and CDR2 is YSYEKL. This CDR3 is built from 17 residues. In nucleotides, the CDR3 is TGCGCCAGCAGCCACAATATCGGGGACAGGGGGCTGGTCGAGCAGTACTTC. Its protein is CASSHNIGDRGLVEQYF.

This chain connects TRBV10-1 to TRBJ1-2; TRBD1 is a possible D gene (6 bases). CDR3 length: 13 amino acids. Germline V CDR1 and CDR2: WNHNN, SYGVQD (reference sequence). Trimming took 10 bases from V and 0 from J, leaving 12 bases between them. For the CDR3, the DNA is TGCGCCACCCGGACAGATACTAACTATGGCTACACCTTC. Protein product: CATRTDTNYGYTF.

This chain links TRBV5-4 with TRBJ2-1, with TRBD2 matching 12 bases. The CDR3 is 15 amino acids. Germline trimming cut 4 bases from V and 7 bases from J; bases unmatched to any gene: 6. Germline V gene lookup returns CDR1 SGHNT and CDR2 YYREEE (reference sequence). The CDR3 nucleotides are TGTGCCAGCAGCCCGAGGACTAGCGGGAAAAATGAGCAGTTCTTC. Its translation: CASSPRTSGKNEQFF. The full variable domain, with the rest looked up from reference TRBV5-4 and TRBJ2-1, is ETGVTQSPTHLIKTRGQQVTLRCSSQSGHNTVSWYQQALGQGPQFIFQYYREEENGRGNFPPRFSGLQFPNYSSELNVNALELDDSALYLCASSPRTSGKNEQFFGPGTRLTVL.

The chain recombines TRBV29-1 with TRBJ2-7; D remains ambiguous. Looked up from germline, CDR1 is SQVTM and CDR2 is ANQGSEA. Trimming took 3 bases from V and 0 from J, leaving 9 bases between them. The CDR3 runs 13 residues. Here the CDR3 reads CSVESARSYEQYF. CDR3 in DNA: TGCAGCGTTGAGAGTGCCCGCTCCTACGAGCAGTACTTC.

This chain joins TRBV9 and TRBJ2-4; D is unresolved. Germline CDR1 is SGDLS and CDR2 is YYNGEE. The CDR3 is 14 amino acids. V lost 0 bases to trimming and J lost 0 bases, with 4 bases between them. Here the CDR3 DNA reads TGTGCCAGCAGCGTAGGGCAAGCCAAAAACATTCAGTACTTC. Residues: CASSVGQAKNIQYF.

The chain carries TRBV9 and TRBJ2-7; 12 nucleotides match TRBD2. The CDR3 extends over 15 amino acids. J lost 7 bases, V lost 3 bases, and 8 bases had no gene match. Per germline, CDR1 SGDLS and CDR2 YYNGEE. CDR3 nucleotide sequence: TGTGCCAGCAGCGCCCGACTAGCGGGAGTACAAGAGCAGTACTTC. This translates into CASSARLAGVQEQYF.

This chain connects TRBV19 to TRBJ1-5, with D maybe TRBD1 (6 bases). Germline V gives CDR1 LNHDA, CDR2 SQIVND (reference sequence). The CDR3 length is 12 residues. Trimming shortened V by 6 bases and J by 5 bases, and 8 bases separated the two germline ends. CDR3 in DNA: TGTGCCAGTAGACAGGGATATCAGCCCCAGCATTTT. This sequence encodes CASRQGYQPQHF.

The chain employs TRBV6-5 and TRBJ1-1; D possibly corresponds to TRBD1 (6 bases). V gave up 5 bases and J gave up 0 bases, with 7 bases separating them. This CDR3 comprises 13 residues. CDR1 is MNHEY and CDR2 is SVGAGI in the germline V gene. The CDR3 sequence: CASSRTVNTEAFF. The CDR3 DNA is TGTGCCAGCAGTCGGACAGTGAACACTGAAGCTTTCTTT.

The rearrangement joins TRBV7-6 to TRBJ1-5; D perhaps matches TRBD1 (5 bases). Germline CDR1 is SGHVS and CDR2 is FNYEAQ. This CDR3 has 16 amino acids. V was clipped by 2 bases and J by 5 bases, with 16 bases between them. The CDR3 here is CASSLTGGRADQPQHF. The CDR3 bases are TGTGCCAGCAGCTTAACGGGGGGAAGGGCGGATCAGCCCCAGCATTTT.

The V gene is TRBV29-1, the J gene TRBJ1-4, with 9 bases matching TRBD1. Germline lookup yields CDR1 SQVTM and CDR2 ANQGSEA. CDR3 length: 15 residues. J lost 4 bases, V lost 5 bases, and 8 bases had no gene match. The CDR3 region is CSVSPGTGRNEKLFF. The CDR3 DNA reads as TGCAGCGTTTCCCCCGGGACAGGGCGTAATGAAAAACTGTTTTTT.